Each of the 15 T cell receptor beta chains below was sequenced from the same sample in a study of T cell responses to AZD1222 COVID-19 vaccine (dated by TCRdb to the early 2020s). Library preparation used the immunoSEQ multiplex PCR assay. What TCRdb holds here is the immuneACCESS table cut down to in-frame rearrangements. Part of the clones is not present; checked against another copy, under half of the missing clones reflect an unresolved V gene, and the others are unexplained. The sample table contains 150,000 to 200,000 clones; only one count was recorded for 85% to 90% of them. The ten largest clonotypes hold less than 3% of the sample. Read against the paper, the sample's time point label means: baseline before first vaccination. Explained via the paper, the treatment or condition label denotes: meningococcal conjugate vaccine given as trial control. The source material was peripheral blood, sampled on day 0 of MenACWY control vaccination. Receptors were obtained from an adult in good health.

This chain's CDR3 is CARSSGQETQYF. DNA for the CDR3: TGTGCCAGAAGCTCAGGTCAGGAGACCCAGTACTTC. This chain uses TRBV5-3 with TRBJ2-5; no definite D call. TRBV5-3 is labeled an ORF, and its function is uncertain. The CDR3 spans 12 residues. Trimming pared 3 bases from V and 5 bases from J, leaving 8 bases between.

V and J are TRBV11-2 and TRBJ1-6; TRBD1 matches at 7 bases. CDR1 is SGHAT and CDR2 is FQNNGV in the germline V gene. V was pared by 6 bases and J by 9 bases, with 11 bases of the junction left unmatched. The CDR3 is made up of 15 amino acids. The CDR3 nucleotides are TGTGCCAGCAGTTTACTCAGGACAGGAGCTTCACCCCTCCACTTT. Protein: CASSLLRTGASPLHF. Full variable domain (rest looked up from reference TRBV11-2 and TRBJ1-6): EAGVAQSPRYKIIEKRQSVAFWCNPISGHATLYWYQQILGQGPKLLIQFQNNGVVDDSQLPKDRFSAERLKGVDSTLKIQPAKLEDSAVYLCASSLLRTGASPLHFGNGTRLTVT.

This clone came up once. The gene calls are TRBV28 and TRBJ1-2, with 8 bases fitting TRBD1. CDR1 MDHEN and CDR2 SYDVKM come from the germline V gene. The trim removed 6 bases at V and 4 bases at J, leaving 4 bases unmatched. The CDR3 has 13 residues. In nucleotides, the CDR3 is TGTGCCAGCAGCTCACAGGGGGGCTATGGCTACACCTTC. Its protein is CASSSQGGYGYTF.

This clone was seen just once. The chain has TRBV5-4 and TRBJ2-7, with 8 bases fitting TRBD1. The J segment lost 2 bases and the V segment lost 4 bases, leaving 5 bases of the junction unmatched. CDR1 and CDR2 from the germline V gene are SGHNT and YYREEE (reference sequence). The CDR3 loop spans 14 amino acids. CDR3 nucleotides: TGTGCCAGCAGCCGTCAGGACAGGGCCTACGAGCAGTACTTC. Translated, it gives CASSRQDRAYEQYF.

This chain connects TRBV7-3 to TRBJ2-1; D is unresolved. The V end was cut by 4 bases, the J end by 0 bases, with 10 bases between. The CDR3 sequence is 15 residues long. The germline V gene encodes CDR1 SGHTA and CDR2 FQGTGA. CDR3 loop: CASSSEVVSYNEQFF. The CDR3 DNA reads TGTGCCAGCAGCTCTGAAGTGGTCTCCTACAATGAGCAGTTCTTC.

This chain uses TRBV14 with TRBJ1-2; D not certain. This CDR3 region has 14 residues. Trimming took 0 bases from V and 6 from J, leaving 11 bases between them. Germline V gene lookup returns CDR1 SGHDN and CDR2 FVKESK. The CDR3 spells CASSQDLAENGYTF. The CDR3 region has the DNA TGTGCCAGCAGCCAAGATCTGGCGGAAAATGGCTACACCTTC.

The CDR3 region has the DNA TGTGCCAGCAGCTTAACTCCCGGTGGGGTCTATGGCTACACCTTC. Translated: CASSLTPGGVYGYTF. This sequence joins TRBV7-3 and TRBJ1-2; D not resolved. Trimming cost V 0 bases and J 4 bases, with 12 bases left between them. The CDR3 sequence is 15 residues long. Per germline, CDR1 SGHTA and CDR2 FQGTGA.

V is TRBV28 and J is TRBJ1-5; D ambiguous. Germline lookup yields CDR1 MDHEN and CDR2 SYDVKM. The CDR3 extends over 15 amino acids. The V end lost 1 base, the J end lost 1 base, and 8 bases lay between the germline ends. The CDR3 sequence: CASSLSGVSNQPQHF. The CDR3, as DNA: TGTGCCAGCAGTTTATCTGGGGTGAGCAATCAGCCCCAGCATTTT.

The chain employs TRBV7-8 and TRBJ2-7; D is ambiguous. V dropped 3 bases and J dropped 1 base, with 16 bases sitting between them. CDR1 and CDR2 (germline): SGHVS, FQNEAQ. The CDR3 sequence is 16 residues long. The CDR3 here is CASSLLSATYSYEQYF. CDR3 nucleotides: TGTGCCAGCAGCTTGCTTTCGGCAACCTATTCCTACGAGCAGTACTTC.

Only a few counts were recorded for this clone. The gene calls are TRBV28 and TRBJ1-4; a weak D match, TRBD1 (5 bases). Germline-derived CDR1 and CDR2 are MDHEN and SYDVKM. V was cut by 6 bases and J by 11 bases, with 10 bases left in between. The CDR3 length is 11 residues. Written as DNA, the CDR3 is TGTGCCAGCAGGGTCGACAGTAAACTGTTTTTT. This encodes CASRVDSKLFF.

The rearrangement joins TRBV30 to TRBJ2-3, with D possibly TRBD2 on 6 matching bases. Germline V gene lookup returns CDR1 GTSNPN and CDR2 SVGIG (reference sequence). There are 13 residues in the CDR3. Trimming shortened V by 4 bases and J by 4 bases, and 12 bases separated the two germline ends. CDR3 in amino acids: CAWTQRRADTQYF. The CDR3 DNA reads as TGTGCCTGGACTCAAAGGAGGGCAGATACGCAGTATTTT.

This chain links TRBV5-1 with TRBJ2-2; D is unresolved. The CDR3 is 12 amino acids. V lost 4 bases and J lost 7, with 8 bases in between. The V gene's germline CDR1 is SGHRS and CDR2 YFSETQ. CDR3 residues: CASSLGFGELFF. The DNA of the CDR3 is TGCGCCAGCAGCCTGGGATTCGGGGAGCTGTTTTTT.

The chain has TRBV10-1 and TRBJ1-5; the match to TRBD1 covers 7 bases. J lost 3 bases, V lost 8 bases, and 13 bases had no gene match. This CDR3 comprises 16 residues. Germline CDR1 reads WNHNN; CDR2 reads SYGVQD (reference sequence). CDR3 bases: TGCGCCAGCCCAGGAAGGGGGCAGGCATCCAATCAGCCCCAGCATTTT. Its translation: CASPGRGQASNQPQHF.

This sequence joins TRBV7-8 and TRBJ2-7; D is ambiguous. Trimming stripped 1 base from V and 2 bases from J, with 9 bases between. This CDR3 has 14 amino acids. The germline gives CDR1 SGHVS, CDR2 FQNEAQ. The CDR3 is CASSLGGWTYEQYF. Written as DNA, the CDR3 is TGTGCCAGCAGCTTAGGTGGCTGGACCTACGAGCAGTACTTC.

V and J are TRBV29-1 and TRBJ2-2, with unresolved D. V was clipped by 7 bases and J by 6 bases, with 9 bases between them. CDR1 is SQVTM, CDR2 ANQGSEA, per germline. The CDR3 length is 11 residues. The DNA for the CDR3 is TGCAGCGCACGCGAGGCCGGGGAGCTGTTTTTT. This codes for CSAREAGELFF.